The 7 T cell receptor beta chains below were found in one sample sequenced in a study of blood T cell repertoires in COVID-19. Produced via immunoSEQ multiplex PCR; TCRdb's table is partial and in-frame only. The sample contains some 140,000 clones, 65% to 80% of which appear only once. What was sequenced was peripheral blood. The source is a man aged 80 or over with acute or convalescent COVID-19.

The chain links TRBV7-2 to TRBJ1-1; possibly TRBD1 for D (5 bases). The V end lost 1 base, the J end lost 1 base, and 7 bases lay between the germline ends. This CDR3 spans 14 amino acids. In germline, CDR1 is SGHTA, CDR2 FQGNSA. CDR3 loop: CASSLERGNTEAFF. CDR3 nucleotides: TGTGCCAGCAGCTTAGAAAGGGGGAACACTGAAGCTTTCTTT.

The CDR3 bases are TGCGCCAGCAGCCCCGAGGGGGGGATGGGTAATGAAAAACTGTTTTTT. Translating it yields CASSPEGGMGNEKLFF. The gene calls are TRBV5-1 and TRBJ1-4, with D perhaps TRBD1 (6 bases). Germline assignment: CDR1 SGHRS and CDR2 YFSETQ. CDR3 size: 16 residues. Trimming took 4 bases from V and 4 from J, leaving 17 bases between them.

V and J are TRBV6-5 and TRBJ2-7, with 8 nucleotides matching TRBD1. CDR1 is MNHEY, CDR2 SVGAGI, per germline. The CDR3 has 15 residues. V shed 0 bases, J shed 5 bases, and the junction held 6 bases outside the gene matches. DNA of the CDR3: TGTGCCAGCAGTTACTCGATTGGGACAGGTAACGAGCAGTACTTC. This codes for CASSYSIGTGNEQYF.

The chain carries TRBV6-2 or TRBV6-3 and TRBJ2-5; D call uncertain. The CDR3 extends over 12 amino acids. CDR1 and CDR2 (germline): MNHEY, SVGEGT. The V end lost 5 bases, the J end lost 5 bases, and 9 bases lay between the germline ends. The CDR3 sequence is CASSLLPETQYF. The CDR3 nucleotides read TGTGCCAGCAGTCTCCTCCCGGAGACCCAGTACTTC.

This sequence joins TRBV15 and TRBJ1-1, with a tentative D call TRBD1 (6 bases). The length of the CDR3 is 17 residues. Trimming left V 6 bases short and J 5 bases short, with 25 bases between. Germline CDR1 and CDR2: LNHNV and YYDKDF (reference sequence). CDR3 region: CATSVRGAQNARTEAFF. CDR3 in DNA: TGTGCCACCAGTGTTCGGGGGGCTCAGAACGCTCGGACTGAAGCTTTCTTT.

The chain recombines TRBV7-9 with TRBJ2-6; 9 bases align to TRBD1. Looked up from germline, CDR1 is SEHNR and CDR2 is FQNEAQ (reference sequence). The V and J ends lost 1 base and 1 base, in that order; junction bases with no gene match: 8. The length of the CDR3 is 19 residues. DNA for the CDR3: TGTGCCAGCAGCTTAGGATTGGGACAGGGAATATCTGGGGCCAACGTCCTGACTTTC. Amino acids: CASSLGLGQGISGANVLTF.

The chain is built from TRBV2 and TRBJ2-7, with 7 positions matching TRBD1. Looked up from germline, CDR1 is SNHLY and CDR2 is FYNNEI. The CDR3 consists of 15 residues. J was trimmed by 2 bases and V by 7 bases; bases with no gene match: 11. In DNA, the CDR3 is TGTGCCAGCAAAGAGGATCGGGACAGAGCCTACGAGCAGTACTTC. Residues: CASKEDRDRAYEQYF.